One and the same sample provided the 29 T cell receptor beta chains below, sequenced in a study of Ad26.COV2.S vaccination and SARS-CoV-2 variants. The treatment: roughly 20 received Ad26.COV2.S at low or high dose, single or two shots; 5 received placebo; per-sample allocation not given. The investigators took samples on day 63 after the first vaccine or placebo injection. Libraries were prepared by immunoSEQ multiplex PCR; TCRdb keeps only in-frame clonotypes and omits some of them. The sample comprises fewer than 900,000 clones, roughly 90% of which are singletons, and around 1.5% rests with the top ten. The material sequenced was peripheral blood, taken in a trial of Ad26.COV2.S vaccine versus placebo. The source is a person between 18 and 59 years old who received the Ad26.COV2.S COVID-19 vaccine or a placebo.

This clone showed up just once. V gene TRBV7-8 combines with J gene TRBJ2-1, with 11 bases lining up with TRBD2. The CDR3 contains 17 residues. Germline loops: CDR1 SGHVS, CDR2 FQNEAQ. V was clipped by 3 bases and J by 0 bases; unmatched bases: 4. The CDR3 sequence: CASSFSGRAHSYNEQFF. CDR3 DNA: TGTGCCAGCAGCTTTAGCGGGAGGGCCCACTCCTACAATGAGCAGTTCTTC.

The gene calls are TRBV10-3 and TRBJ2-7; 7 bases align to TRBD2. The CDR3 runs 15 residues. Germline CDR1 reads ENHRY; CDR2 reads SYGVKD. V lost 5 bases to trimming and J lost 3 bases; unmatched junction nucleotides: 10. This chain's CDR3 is CAISSGSGNLYEQYF. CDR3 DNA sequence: TGTGCCATCAGTTCCGGGAGCGGGAATCTCTACGAGCAGTACTTC.

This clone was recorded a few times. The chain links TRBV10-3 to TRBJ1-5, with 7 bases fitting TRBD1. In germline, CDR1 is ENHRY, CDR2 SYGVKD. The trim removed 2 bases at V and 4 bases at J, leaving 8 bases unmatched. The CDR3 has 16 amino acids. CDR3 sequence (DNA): TGTGCCATCAGTGAGACTCGGACAGGAGGAAATCAGCCCCAGCATTTT. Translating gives CAISETRTGGNQPQHF.

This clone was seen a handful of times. As DNA, the CDR3 is TGTGCCAGCAGTCCTGGACAGGGAAGAAGCGAAGCTTTCTTT. Its protein product is CASSPGQGRSEAFF. This chain connects TRBV6-5 to TRBJ1-1; 8 nucleotides align to TRBD1. The length of the CDR3 is 14 residues. Germline V gene sequence: CDR1 MNHEY, CDR2 SVGAGI. The V segment lost 5 bases and the J segment 8 bases; nucleotides outside the gene matches: 10.

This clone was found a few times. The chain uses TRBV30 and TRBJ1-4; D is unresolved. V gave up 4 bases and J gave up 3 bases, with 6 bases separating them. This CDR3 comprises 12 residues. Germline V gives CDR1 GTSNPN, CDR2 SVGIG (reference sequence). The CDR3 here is CAWNRPNEKLFF. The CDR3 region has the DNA TGTGCCTGGAATCGGCCTAATGAAAAACTGTTTTTT.

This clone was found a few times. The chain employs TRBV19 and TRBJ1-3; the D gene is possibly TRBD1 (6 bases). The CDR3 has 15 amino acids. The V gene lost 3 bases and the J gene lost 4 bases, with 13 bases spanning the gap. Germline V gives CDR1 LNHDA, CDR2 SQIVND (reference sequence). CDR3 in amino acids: CASSMFGTTGNTIYF. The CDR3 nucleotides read TGTGCCAGTAGTATGTTCGGGACAACGGGAAACACCATATATTTT.

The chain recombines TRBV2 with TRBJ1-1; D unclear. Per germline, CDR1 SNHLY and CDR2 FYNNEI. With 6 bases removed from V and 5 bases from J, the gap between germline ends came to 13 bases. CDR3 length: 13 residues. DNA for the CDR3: TGTGCCAGCAGGGTGGTTGAAGGGACTGAAGCTTTCTTT. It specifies CASRVVEGTEAFF.

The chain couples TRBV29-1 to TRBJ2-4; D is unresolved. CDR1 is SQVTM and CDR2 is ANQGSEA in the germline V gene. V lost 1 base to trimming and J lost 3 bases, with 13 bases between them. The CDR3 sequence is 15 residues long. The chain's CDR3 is CSVEGSGKVKNIQYF. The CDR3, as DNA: TGCAGCGTTGAAGGGTCAGGTAAGGTCAAAAACATTCAGTACTTC.

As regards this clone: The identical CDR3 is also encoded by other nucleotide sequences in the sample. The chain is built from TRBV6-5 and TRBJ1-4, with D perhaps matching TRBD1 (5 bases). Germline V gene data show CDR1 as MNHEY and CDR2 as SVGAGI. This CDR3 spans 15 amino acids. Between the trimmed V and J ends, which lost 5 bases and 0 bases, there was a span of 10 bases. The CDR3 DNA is TGTGCCAGCAGTAAGCAGGGAGCAACTAATGAAAAACTGTTTTTT. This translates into CASSKQGATNEKLFF.

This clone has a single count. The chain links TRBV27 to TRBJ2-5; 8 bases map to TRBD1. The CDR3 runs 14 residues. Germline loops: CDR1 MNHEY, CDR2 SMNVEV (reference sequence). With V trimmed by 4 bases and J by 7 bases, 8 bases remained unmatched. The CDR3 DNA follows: TGTGCCAGCAGTTACGGGACAGGAGGAGGGACCCAGTACTTC. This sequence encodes CASSYGTGGGTQYF.

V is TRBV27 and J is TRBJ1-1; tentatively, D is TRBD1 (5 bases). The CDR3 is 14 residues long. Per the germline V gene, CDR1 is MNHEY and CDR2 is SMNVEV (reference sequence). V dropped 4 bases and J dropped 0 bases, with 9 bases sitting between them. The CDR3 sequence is CASSWAGMNTEAFF. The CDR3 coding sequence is TGTGCCAGCAGTTGGGCAGGGATGAACACTGAAGCTTTCTTT.

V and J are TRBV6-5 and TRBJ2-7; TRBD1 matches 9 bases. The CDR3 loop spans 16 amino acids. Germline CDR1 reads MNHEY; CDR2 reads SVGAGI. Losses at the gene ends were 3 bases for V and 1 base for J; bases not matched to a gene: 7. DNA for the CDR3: TGTGCCAGCAGTTATTGGACCGGGACAGGGTCCTACGAGCAGTACTTC. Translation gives CASSYWTGTGSYEQYF.

The CDR3 DNA reads as TGTGCCAGCAGCTTATATGCGGGGTGGGGAGAAGCTTTCTTT. This encodes CASSLYAGWGEAFF. The chain carries TRBV7-9 and TRBJ1-1; D unresolved. This CDR3 contains 14 residues. Trimming took off 2 bases at V and 8 bases at J, with 15 bases between the two ends. The germline gives CDR1 SEHNR, CDR2 FQNEAQ (reference sequence). Variable domain in full (rest from reference TRBV7-9 and TRBJ1-1): DTGVSQNPRHKITKRGQNVTFRCDPISEHNRLYWYRQTLGQGPEFLTYFQNEAQLEKSRLLSDRFSAERPKGSFSTLEIQRTEQGDSAMYLCASSLYAGWGEAFFGQGTRLTVV.

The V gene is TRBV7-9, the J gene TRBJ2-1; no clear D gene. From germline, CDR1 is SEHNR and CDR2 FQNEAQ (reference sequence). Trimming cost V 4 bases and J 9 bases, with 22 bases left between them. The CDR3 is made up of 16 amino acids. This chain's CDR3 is CASSSPIGSTTSEQFF. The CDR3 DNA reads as TGTGCCAGCAGCTCCCCGATAGGGTCTACAACGTCTGAGCAGTTCTTC.

CDR3: CASSLPDYYGYTF. The CDR3 bases are TGTGCCAGCAGCCTCCCAGATTATTATGGCTACACCTTC. The rearrangement joins TRBV3-1 (or the pseudogene TRBV3-2) to TRBJ1-2, with no clear D. CDR1 is LGHDT and CDR2 is YNNKEL in the germline V gene (reference sequence). The V and J ends lost 4 bases and 5 bases respectively, with 11 bases between them. This CDR3 comprises 13 residues.

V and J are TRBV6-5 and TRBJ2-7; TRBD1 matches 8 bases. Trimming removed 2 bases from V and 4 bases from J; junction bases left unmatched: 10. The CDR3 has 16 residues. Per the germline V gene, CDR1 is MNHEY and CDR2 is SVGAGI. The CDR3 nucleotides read TGTGCCAGCAGTTACGCGGCCAGGGGGCGTTCGTACGAGCAGTACTTC. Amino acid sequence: CASSYAARGRSYEQYF.

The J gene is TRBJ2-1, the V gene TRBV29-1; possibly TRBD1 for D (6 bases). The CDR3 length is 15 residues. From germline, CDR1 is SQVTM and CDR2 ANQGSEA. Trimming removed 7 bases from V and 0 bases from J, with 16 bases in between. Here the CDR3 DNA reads TGCAGCGCGGATGGGGGCCTTAGCTCCTACAATGAGCAGTTCTTC. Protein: CSADGGLSSYNEQFF.

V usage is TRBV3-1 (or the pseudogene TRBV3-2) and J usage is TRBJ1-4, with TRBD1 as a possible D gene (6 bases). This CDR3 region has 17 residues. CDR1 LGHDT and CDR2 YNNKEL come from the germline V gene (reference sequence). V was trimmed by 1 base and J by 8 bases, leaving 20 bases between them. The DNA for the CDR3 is TGTGCCAGCAGCCAAGGGGATAGGACAGAAGTGGAAGAAAAACTGTTTTTT. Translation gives CASSQGDRTEVEEKLFF.

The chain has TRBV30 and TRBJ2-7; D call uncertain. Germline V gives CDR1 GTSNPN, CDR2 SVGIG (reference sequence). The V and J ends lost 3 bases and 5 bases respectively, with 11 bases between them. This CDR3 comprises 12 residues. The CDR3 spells CAWRPLSHEQYF. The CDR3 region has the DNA TGTGCCTGGAGACCTCTGAGCCACGAGCAGTACTTC.

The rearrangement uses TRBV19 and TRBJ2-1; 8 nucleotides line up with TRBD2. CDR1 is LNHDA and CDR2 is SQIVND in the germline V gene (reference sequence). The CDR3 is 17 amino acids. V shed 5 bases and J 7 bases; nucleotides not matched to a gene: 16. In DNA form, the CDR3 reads TGTGCCAGTAGTCCCTGGTGGTCGAGCGGGAGTAAGAATGAGCAGTTCTTC. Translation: CASSPWWSSGSKNEQFF.

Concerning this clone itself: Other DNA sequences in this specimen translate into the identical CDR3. CDR3 DNA sequence: TGTGCCACCAGTGATTTCTACAATGAGCAGTTCTTC. Protein: CATSDFYNEQFF. This chain uses TRBV24-1 with TRBJ2-1; D not resolved. The germline gives CDR1 KGHDR, CDR2 SFDVKD. The CDR3 length is 12 residues. Trimming pared 1 base from V and 3 bases from J, leaving 0 bases between.

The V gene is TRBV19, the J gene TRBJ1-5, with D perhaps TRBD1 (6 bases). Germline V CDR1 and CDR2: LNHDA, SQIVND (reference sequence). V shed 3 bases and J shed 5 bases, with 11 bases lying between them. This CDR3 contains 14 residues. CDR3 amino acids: CASSMRGEHQPQHF. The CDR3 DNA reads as TGTGCCAGTAGTATGAGGGGGGAGCATCAGCCCCAGCATTTT. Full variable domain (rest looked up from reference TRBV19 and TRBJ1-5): DGGITQSPKYLFRKEGQNVTLSCEQNLNHDAMYWYRQDPGQGLRLIYYSQIVNDFQKGDIAEGYSVSREKKESFPLTVTSAQKNPTAFYLCASSMRGEHQPQHFGDGTRLSIL.

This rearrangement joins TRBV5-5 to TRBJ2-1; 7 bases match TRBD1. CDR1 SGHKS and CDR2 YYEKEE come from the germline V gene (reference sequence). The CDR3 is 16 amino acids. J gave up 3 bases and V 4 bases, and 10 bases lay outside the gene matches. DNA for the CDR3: TGTGCCAGCAGCCTGCTGGGACAGATTTACTACAATGAGCAGTTCTTC. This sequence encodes CASSLLGQIYYNEQFF. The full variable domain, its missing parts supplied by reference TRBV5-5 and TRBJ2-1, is DAGVTQSPTHLIKTRGQQVTLRCSPISGHKSVSWYQQVLGQGPQFIFQYYEKEERGRGNFPDRFSARQFPNYSSELNVNALLLGDSALYLCASSLLGQIYYNEQFFGPGTRLTVL.

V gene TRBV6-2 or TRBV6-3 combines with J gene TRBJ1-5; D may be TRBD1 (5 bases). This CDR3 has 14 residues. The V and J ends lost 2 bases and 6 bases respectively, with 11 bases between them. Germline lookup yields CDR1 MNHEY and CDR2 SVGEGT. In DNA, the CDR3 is TGTGCCAGCAGTTACGGGGCTTCAGCTCAGCCCCAGCATTTT. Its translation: CASSYGASAQPQHF.

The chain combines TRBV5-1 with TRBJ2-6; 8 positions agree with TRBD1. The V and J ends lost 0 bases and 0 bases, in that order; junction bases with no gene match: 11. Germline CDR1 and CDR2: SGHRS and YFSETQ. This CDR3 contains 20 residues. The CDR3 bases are TGCGCCAGCAGCTTGGGGTCAGGGGGCTACGTGGTCTCTGGGGCCAACGTCCTGACTTTC. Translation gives CASSLGSGGYVVSGANVLTF. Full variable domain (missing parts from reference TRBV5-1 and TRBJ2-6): KAGVTQTPRYLIKTRGQQVTLSCSPISGHRSVSWYQQTPGQGLQFLFEYFSETQRNKGNFPGRFSGRQFSNSRSEMNVSTLELGDSALYLCASSLGSGGYVVSGANVLTFGAGSRLTVL.

The CDR3 DNA is TGTGCCACCAGCAGCGATCAGGGAAACCAAGAGACCCAGTACTTC. Its translation is CATSSDQGNQETQYF. The V and J genes are TRBV15 and TRBJ2-5; D is possibly TRBD1 (5 bases). Germline CDR1 and CDR2: LNHNV and YYDKDF (reference sequence). The CDR3 runs to 15 residues. The V and J ends lost 3 bases and 0 bases respectively, with 11 bases between them.

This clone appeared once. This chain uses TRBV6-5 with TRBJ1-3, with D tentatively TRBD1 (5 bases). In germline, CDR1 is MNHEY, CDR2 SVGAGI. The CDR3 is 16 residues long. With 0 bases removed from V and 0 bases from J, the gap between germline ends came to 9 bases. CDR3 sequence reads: CASSYSPGFSGNTIYF. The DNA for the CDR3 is TGTGCCAGCAGTTACTCCCCAGGGTTCTCTGGAAACACCATATATTTT.

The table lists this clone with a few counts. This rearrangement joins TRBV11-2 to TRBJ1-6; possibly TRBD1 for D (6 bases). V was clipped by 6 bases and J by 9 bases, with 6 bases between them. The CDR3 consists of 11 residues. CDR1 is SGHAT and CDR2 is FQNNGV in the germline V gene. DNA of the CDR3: TGTGCCAGCAGGGACAGTTCACCCCTCCACTTT. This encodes CASRDSSPLHF.

The CDR3 sequence: CASSYSGFATNEKLFF. The CDR3 region has the DNA TGTGCCAGCAGTTACTCGGGATTCGCAACTAATGAAAAACTGTTTTTT. The gene calls are TRBV6-5 and TRBJ1-4; D is unresolved. Germline lookup yields CDR1 MNHEY and CDR2 SVGAGI. This CDR3 comprises 16 residues. V was cut by 0 bases and J by 0 bases, with 8 bases left in between.